These T cell receptor beta chains were read from a single sample in a study of tissue T cells after allogeneic stem cell transplantation. TCRdb keeps only in-frame clones here, not all; method: immunoSEQ multiplex PCR. Of 25,000 to 35,000 clones detected, over 75% appear once; the ten largest clones hold roughly 3.5%. The source material was blood, sampled before transplantation. These receptors came from a woman aged 18-49 years who later had graft-versus-host disease after an allogeneic stem cell transplant. Each CDR3 is given with its conserved first and last residue. The D gene is left open where the match is weak. The listing skips clone size in some rows; elsewhere it reads once, few, many or a size class.

v_gene,abundance,j_gene,len,d_gene,CDR3aa,CDR3nt
TRBV18,.,TRBJ2-7,13,.,CASSPRQFYEQYF,TGTGCCAGCTCACCACGCCAGTTCTACGAGCAGTACTTC
TRBV5-1,medium-sized,TRBJ1-5,16,TRBD1,CASSPQGPNGNQPQHF,TGCGCCAGCAGTCCACAGGGGCCTAACGGCAATCAGCCCCAGCATTTT
TRBV18,once,TRBJ1-5,20,TRBD1,CASSPYQLTGGSTGNQPQHF,TGTGCCAGCTCACCATACCAGTTAACAGGGGGGAGTACTGGCAATCAGCCCCAGCATTTT
TRBV11-1,.,TRBJ2-4,14,.,CASSLGGAKNIQYF,TGTGCCAGCAGCTTAGGAGGGGCCAAAAACATTCAGTACTTC
TRBV18,.,TRBJ1-1,14,.,CASSLFSGEYEAFF,TGTGCCAGCTCACTGTTCTCTGGGGAGTATGAAGCTTTCTTT
TRBV5-1,.,TRBJ1-1,15,.,CASSLAIRRNTEAFF,TGCGCCAGCAGCTTGGCTATCAGGAGGAACACTGAAGCTTTCTTT
TRBV6-6,.,TRBJ1-5,14,.,CASSYSQGNQPQHF,TGTGCCAGCAGTTACTCACAGGGAAATCAGCCCCAGCATTTT
TRBV5-4,.,TRBJ2-7,16,.,CASSIDRLRGAYEQYF,TGTGCCAGCAGCATCGATCGTCTTAGAGGAGCCTACGAGCAGTACTTC
TRBV7-9,.,TRBJ2-1,15,TRBD2,CASSLAPGGVGEQFF,TGTGCCAGCAGCTTAGCCCCTGGGGGGGTGGGGGAGCAGTTCTTC
TRBV18,.,TRBJ1-1,17,.,CASAPRGGRSRNTEAFF,TGTGCCAGCGCACCGAGGGGGGGGCGTAGCAGGAACACTGAAGCTTTCTTT
TRBV21-1,once,TRBJ1-1,16,.,CASSPGTEDHNAEAFF,TGTGCCAGCAGCCCCGGGACGGAGGACCATAACGCTGAAGCTTTCTTT
TRBV7-3,few,TRBJ2-3,16,.,CASSPTGYASTDTQYF,TGTGCCAGCAGCCCCACTGGGTATGCTAGCACAGATACGCAGTATTTT
TRBV19,.,TRBJ1-2,14,TRBD1,CASSIQGANYGYTF,TGTGCCAGTAGTATACAGGGGGCCAACTATGGCTACACCTTC
TRBV3-1/TRBV3-2,.,TRBJ2-7,16,TRBD1,CASSPAADRGLREQYF,TGTGCCAGCAGCCCCGCAGCGGACAGGGGGCTGCGCGAGCAGTACTTC
TRBV3-1/TRBV3-2,.,TRBJ2-1,17,TRBD1,CASSLLSPGQGHNEQFF,TGTGCCAGCAGCCTTCTTTCCCCGGGACAGGGACACAATGAGCAGTTCTTC
TRBV5-4,.,TRBJ1-2,13,.,CASSPDSYYGYTF,TGTGCCAGCAGCCCGGACAGTTACTATGGCTACACCTTC
TRBV15,.,TRBJ1-6,13,TRBD1,CATRGTDNSPLHF,TGTGCCACCAGAGGGACAGATAATTCACCCCTCCACTTT
TRBV24-1,.,TRBJ1-3,13,.,CATSDPSGNTIYF,TGTGCCACCAGTGATCCTTCCGGAAACACCATATATTTT
TRBV5-4,.,TRBJ2-5,16,.,CASSLGGRTDQETQYF,TGTGCCAGCAGCTTGGGGGGCCGGACAGACCAAGAGACCCAGTACTTC
TRBV15,.,TRBJ1-2,14,.,CATSTRDPSYGYTF,TGTGCCACCAGCACGAGGGATCCGAGTTATGGCTACACCTTC
TRBV11-2,.,TRBJ1-1,15,TRBD1,CASSLEGTGNTEAFF,TGTGCCAGCAGCTTAGAAGGGACAGGGAACACTGAAGCTTTCTTT
TRBV7-2,.,TRBJ2-3,16,.,CASSLEGGASTDTQYF,TGTGCCAGCAGCTTAGAGGGGGGCGCGAGCACAGATACGCAGTATTTT
TRBV7-8,.,TRBJ2-3,14,TRBD2,CASSPGGAGDTQYF,TGTGCCAGCAGCCCGGGAGGGGCTGGAGATACGCAGTATTTT
TRBV2,.,TRBJ2-1,12,.,CASSAKYNEQFF,TGTGCCAGCAGTGCGAAGTACAATGAGCAGTTCTTC
TRBV6-5,.,TRBJ2-7,13,.,CASSYHGGLEQYF,TGTGCCAGCAGTTATCACGGTGGTCTCGAGCAGTACTTC
TRBV10-1,.,TRBJ2-1,16,TRBD2,CASSEMRTSGSSEQFF,TGCGCCAGCAGTGAGATGCGGACTAGCGGGAGTTCTGAGCAGTTCTTC
TRBV2,.,TRBJ2-3,18,.,CASLARGEESAEWDTQYF,TGTGCCAGCTTGGCTCGGGGTGAGGAGAGCGCCGAGTGGGATACGCAGTATTTT
TRBV5-1,.,TRBJ1-1,16,.,CASSLAWGPLNTEAFF,TGCGCCAGCAGCTTGGCCTGGGGACCATTGAACACTGAAGCTTTCTTT
TRBV21-1,.,TRBJ1-2,19,.,CASSKAGSRQGLGNYGYTF,TGTGCCAGCAGCAAAGCAGGTTCGAGGCAGGGACTGGGTAACTATGGCTACACCTTC
TRBV7-8,.,TRBJ2-5,15,TRBD2,CASTLLSGGVETQYF,TGTGCCAGCACCCTACTAAGCGGGGGAGTTGAGACCCAGTACTTC
TRBV19,.,TRBJ2-3,18,.,CASSIWAGIFTSTDTQYF,TGTGCCAGTAGTATCTGGGCAGGCATTTTCACTAGCACAGATACGCAGTATTTT
TRBV5-1,.,TRBJ1-1,13,.,CASSSQLTTEAFF,TGCGCCAGCAGCTCGCAGCTTACCACTGAAGCTTTCTTT
TRBV15,.,TRBJ1-5,16,.,CATSRDLGHYNQPQHF,TGTGCCACCAGCAGAGATTTAGGACACTACAATCAGCCCCAGCATTTT
TRBV7-9,.,TRBJ1-6,15,.,CASSLALTAHSPLHF,TGTGCCAGCAGCTTAGCTCTGACAGCCCATTCACCCCTCCACTTT
TRBV5-1,.,TRBJ2-7,15,.,CASSLSSDRSGAEYF,TGCGCCAGCAGCTTGTCTAGCGACCGCTCTGGGGCAGAGTACTTC
TRBV4-1,.,TRBJ1-1,13,.,CASSHTWSEEAFF,TGCGCCAGCAGCCACACCTGGTCCGAGGAAGCTTTCTTT
TRBV19,.,TRBJ1-5,17,.,CASSNPYEGGWGKPQHF,TGTGCCAGTAGTAATCCCTATGAGGGAGGTTGGGGGAAGCCCCAGCATTTT
TRBV21-1,.,TRBJ2-1,17,.,CARRQWGGPSGYNEQFF,TGTGCCAGACGCCAATGGGGCGGCCCGAGTGGTTACAATGAGCAGTTCTTC
TRBV5-6,.,TRBJ2-1,15,TRBD2,CASSLNGGSNNEQFF,TGTGCCAGCAGCTTGAACGGGGGGTCCAACAATGAGCAGTTCTTC
TRBV5-1,.,TRBJ1-5,15,.,CASSRQSPGEWPQHF,TGCGCCAGCAGCCGACAGTCCCCCGGAGAGTGGCCCCAGCATTTT
TRBV29-1,.,TRBJ2-7,14,.,CSVEVGAGVYEQYF,TGCAGCGTTGAAGTGGGGGCAGGGGTATACGAGCAGTACTTC
TRBV18,once,TRBJ2-7,14,.,CASSPGQGSYEQYF,TGTGCCAGCTCACCGGGACAAGGGTCCTACGAGCAGTACTTC
TRBV15,.,TRBJ2-2,15,TRBD2,CATSRGAGDTGELFF,TGTGCCACCAGCAGAGGGGCGGGAGACACCGGGGAGCTGTTTTTT
TRBV18,.,TRBJ2-3,14,.,CASSETFGGDTQYF,TGTGCCAGCTCAGAGACCTTTGGAGGAGATACGCAGTATTTT
TRBV7-3,.,TRBJ2-3,16,TRBD2,CASSLFKRGSRDTQYF,TGTGCCAGCAGCTTATTTAAGCGGGGGTCGCGGGATACGCAGTATTTT
TRBV11-3,.,TRBJ1-5,20,TRBD1,CASSLDLGTGGVGSNQPQHF,TGTGCCAGCAGCTTAGATCTCGGAACAGGGGGCGTCGGAAGCAATCAGCCCCAGCATTTT
TRBV4-2,.,TRBJ2-3,17,TRBD2,CASSQDPPAGEGDTQYF,TGTGCCAGCAGCCAAGATCCCCCAGCGGGAGAAGGAGATACGCAGTATTTT
TRBV4-3,.,TRBJ1-5,13,.,CASSSIVGQPQHF,TGCGCCAGCAGCTCAATAGTCGGACAGCCCCAGCATTTT
TRBV18,.,TRBJ2-7,14,.,CASSPPARSYEQYF,TGTGCCAGCTCACCACCCGCCAGGTCCTACGAGCAGTACTTC
TRBV9,.,TRBJ1-2,15,TRBD1,CASSVATGVNYGYTF,TGTGCCAGCAGCGTAGCTACAGGGGTTAACTATGGCTACACCTTC
TRBV12-3/TRBV12-4,once,TRBJ1-1,13,.,CASSFGHRTGAFF,TGTGCCAGCAGTTTCGGACACCGAACCGGAGCTTTCTTT
TRBV5-1,.,TRBJ2-3,18,.,CASSLSRVGGGSTDTQYF,TGCGCCAGCAGCTTGAGCAGGGTCGGCGGGGGCAGCACAGATACGCAGTATTTT